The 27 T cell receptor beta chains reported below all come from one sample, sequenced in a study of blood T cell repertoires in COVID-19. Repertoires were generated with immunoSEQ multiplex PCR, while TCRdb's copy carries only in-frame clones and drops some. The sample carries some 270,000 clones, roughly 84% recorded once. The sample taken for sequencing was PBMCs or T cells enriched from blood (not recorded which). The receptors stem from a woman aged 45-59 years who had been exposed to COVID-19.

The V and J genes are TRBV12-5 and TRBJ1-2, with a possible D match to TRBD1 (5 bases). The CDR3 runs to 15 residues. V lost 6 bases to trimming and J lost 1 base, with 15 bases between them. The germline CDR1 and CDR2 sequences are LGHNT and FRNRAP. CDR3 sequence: CASGLTQGFNYGYTF. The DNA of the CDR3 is TGTGCTAGTGGCCTTACCCAGGGCTTTAACTATGGCTACACCTTC.

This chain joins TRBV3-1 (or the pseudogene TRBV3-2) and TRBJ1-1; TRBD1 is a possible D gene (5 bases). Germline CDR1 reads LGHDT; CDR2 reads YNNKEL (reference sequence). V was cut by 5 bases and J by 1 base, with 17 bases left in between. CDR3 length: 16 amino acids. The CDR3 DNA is TGTGCCAGCAGCAGAGGGATCGGGGGACGGAACACTGAAGCTTTCTTT. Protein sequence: CASSRGIGGRNTEAFF.

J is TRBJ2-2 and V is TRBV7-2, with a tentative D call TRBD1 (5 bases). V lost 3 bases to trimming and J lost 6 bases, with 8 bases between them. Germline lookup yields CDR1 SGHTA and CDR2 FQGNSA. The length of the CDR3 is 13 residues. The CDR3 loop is CASSFTGPGELFF. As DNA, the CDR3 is TGTGCCAGCAGCTTCACAGGACCCGGGGAGCTGTTTTTT.

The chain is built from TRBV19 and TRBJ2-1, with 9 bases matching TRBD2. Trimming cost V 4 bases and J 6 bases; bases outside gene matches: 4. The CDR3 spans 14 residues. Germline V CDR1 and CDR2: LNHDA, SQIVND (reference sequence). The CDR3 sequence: CASSTSGVFNEQFF. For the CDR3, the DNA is TGTGCCAGTAGTACTAGCGGGGTGTTCAATGAGCAGTTCTTC.

Written as DNA, the CDR3 is TGTGCCAGCTCACCAAACCAGAGCGGGGCCAGCACAGATACGCAGTATTTT. Protein sequence: CASSPNQSGASTDTQYF. The V and J genes are TRBV18 and TRBJ2-3; TRBD2 agrees at 7 bases. V lost 2 bases, J lost 0 bases, and 8 bases stayed unmatched. Germline loops: CDR1 KGHSH, CDR2 LQKENI. The length of the CDR3 is 17 residues.

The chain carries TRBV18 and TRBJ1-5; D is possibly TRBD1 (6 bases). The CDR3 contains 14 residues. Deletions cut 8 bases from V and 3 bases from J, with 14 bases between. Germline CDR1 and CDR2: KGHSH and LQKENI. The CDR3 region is CASRLQGNNQPQHF. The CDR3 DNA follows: TGTGCCAGCCGATTACAGGGAAACAATCAGCCCCAGCATTTT.

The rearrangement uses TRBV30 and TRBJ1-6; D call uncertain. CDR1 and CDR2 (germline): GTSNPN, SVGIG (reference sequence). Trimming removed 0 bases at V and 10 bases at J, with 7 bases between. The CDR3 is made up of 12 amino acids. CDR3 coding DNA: TGTGCCTGGAGTGTACGGCGGTCACCCCTCCACTTT. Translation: CAWSVRRSPLHF.

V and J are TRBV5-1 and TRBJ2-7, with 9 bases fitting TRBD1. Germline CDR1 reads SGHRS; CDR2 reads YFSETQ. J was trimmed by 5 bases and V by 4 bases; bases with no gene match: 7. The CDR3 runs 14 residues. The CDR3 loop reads CASSRGTGSNEQYF. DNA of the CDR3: TGCGCCAGCAGCCGCGGGACAGGGTCCAACGAGCAGTACTTC.

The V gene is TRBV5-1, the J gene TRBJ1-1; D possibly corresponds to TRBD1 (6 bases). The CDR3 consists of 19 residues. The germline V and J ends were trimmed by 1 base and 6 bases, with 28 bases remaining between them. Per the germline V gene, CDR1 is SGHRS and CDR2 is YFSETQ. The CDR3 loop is CASSLLQSSRRTALSEAFF. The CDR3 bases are TGCGCCAGCAGCTTGCTGCAGTCCTCGAGAAGGACAGCCCTCTCTGAAGCTTTCTTT.

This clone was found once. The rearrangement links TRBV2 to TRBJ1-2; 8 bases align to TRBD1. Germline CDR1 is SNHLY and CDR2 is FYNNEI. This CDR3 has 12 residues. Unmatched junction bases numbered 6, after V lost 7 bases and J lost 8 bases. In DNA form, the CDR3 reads TGTGCCAGCACTCTGACAGGGGTAGGCTACACCTTC. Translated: CASTLTGVGYTF.

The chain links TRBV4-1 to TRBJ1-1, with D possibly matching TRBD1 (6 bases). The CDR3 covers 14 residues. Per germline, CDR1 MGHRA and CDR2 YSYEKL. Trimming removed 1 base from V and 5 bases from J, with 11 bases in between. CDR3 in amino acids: CASSQGGQWTEAFF. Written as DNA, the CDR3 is TGCGCCAGCAGCCAAGGGGGGCAGTGGACTGAAGCTTTCTTT.

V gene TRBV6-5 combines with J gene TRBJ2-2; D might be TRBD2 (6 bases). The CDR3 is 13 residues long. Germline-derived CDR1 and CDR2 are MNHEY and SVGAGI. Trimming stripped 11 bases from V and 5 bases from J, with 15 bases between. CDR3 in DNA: TGTGCCGCAAGATATGGGGGGACCGGGGAGCTGTTTTTT. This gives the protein CAARYGGTGELFF.

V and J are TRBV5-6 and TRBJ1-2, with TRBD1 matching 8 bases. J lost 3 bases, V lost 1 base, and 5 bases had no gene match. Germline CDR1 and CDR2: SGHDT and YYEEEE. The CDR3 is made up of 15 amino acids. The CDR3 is CASSLSGTGDYGYTF. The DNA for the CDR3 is TGTGCCAGCAGCTTGAGTGGGACAGGAGACTATGGCTACACCTTC.

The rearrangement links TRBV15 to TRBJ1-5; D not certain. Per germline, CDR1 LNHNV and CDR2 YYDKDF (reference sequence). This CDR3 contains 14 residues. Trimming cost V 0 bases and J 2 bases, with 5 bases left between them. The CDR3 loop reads CATSREARNQPQHF. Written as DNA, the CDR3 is TGTGCCACCAGCAGAGAGGCCCGCAATCAGCCCCAGCATTTT. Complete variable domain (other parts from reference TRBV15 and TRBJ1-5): DAMVIQNPRYQVTQFGKPVTLSCSQTLNHNVMYWYQQKSSQAPKLLFHYYDKDFNNEADTPDNFQSRRPNTSFCFLDIRSPGLGDTAMYLCATSREARNQPQHFGDGTRLSIL.

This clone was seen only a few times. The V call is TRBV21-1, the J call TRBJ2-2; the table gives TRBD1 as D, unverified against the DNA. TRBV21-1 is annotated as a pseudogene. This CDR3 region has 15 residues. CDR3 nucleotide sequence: TGTGCCAGCAGCAATAAGGGACACAACACCGGGGAGCTGTTTTTT. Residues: CASSNKGHNTGELFF.

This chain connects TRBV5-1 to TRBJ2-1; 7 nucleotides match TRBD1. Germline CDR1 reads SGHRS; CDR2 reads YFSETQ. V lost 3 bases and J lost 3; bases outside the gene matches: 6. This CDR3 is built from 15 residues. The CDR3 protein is CASSWTGTVYNEQFF. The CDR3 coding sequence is TGCGCCAGCAGCTGGACCGGGACAGTCTACAATGAGCAGTTCTTC. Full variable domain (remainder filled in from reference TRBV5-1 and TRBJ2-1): KAGVTQTPRYLIKTRGQQVTLSCSPISGHRSVSWYQQTPGQGLQFLFEYFSETQRNKGNFPGRFSGRQFSNSRSEMNVSTLELGDSALYLCASSWTGTVYNEQFFGPGTRLTVL.

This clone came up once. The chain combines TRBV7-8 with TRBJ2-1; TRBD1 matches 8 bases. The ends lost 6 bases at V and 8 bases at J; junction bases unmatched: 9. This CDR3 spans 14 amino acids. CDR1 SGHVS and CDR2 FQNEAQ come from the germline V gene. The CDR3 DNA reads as TGTGCCAGCAGTATAATGACAGGGGATTATGAGCAGTTCTTC. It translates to CASSIMTGDYEQFF.

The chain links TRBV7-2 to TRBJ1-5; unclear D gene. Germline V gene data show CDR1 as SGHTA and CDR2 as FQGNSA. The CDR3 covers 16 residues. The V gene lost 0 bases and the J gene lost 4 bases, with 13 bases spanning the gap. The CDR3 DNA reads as TGTGCCAGCAGCTTAGCGACGGCAGGTGTAAATCAGCCCCAGCATTTT. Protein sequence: CASSLATAGVNQPQHF.

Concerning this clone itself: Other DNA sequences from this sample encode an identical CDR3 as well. The CDR3 sequence: CASRPREGTEAFF. The DNA for the CDR3 is TGTGCCAGCAGGCCCAGGGAAGGCACTGAAGCTTTCTTT. The chain uses TRBV12-3 or TRBV12-4 and TRBJ1-1; tentatively, D is TRBD1 (5 bases). The CDR3 covers 13 residues. V lost 6 bases, J lost 4 bases, and 12 bases lay in between.

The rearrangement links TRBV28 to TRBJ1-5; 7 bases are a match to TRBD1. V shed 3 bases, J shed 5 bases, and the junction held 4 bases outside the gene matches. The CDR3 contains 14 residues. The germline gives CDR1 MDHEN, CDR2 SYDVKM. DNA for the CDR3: TGTGCCAGCAGTTTCACAGGGGCCTATCAGCCCCAGCATTTT. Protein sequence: CASSFTGAYQPQHF.

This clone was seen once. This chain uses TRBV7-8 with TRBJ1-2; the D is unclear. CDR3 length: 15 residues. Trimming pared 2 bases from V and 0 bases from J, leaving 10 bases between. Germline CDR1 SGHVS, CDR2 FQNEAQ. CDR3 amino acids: CASSLSEAANYGYTF. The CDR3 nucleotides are TGTGCCAGCAGCTTAAGCGAGGCAGCTAACTATGGCTACACCTTC.

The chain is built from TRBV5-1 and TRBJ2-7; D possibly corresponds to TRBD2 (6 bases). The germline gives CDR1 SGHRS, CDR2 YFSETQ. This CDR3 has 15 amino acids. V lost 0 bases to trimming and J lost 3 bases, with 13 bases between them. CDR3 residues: CASSLAPGLIYEQYF. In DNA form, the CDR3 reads TGCGCCAGCAGCTTGGCCCCGGGACTGATCTACGAGCAGTACTTC.

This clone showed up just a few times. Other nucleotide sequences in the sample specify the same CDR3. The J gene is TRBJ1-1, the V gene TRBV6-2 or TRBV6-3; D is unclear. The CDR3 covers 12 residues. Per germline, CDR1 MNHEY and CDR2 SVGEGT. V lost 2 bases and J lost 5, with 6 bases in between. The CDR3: CASSYGGTEAFF. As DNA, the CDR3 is TGTGCCAGCAGTTACGGAGGTACTGAAGCTTTCTTT.

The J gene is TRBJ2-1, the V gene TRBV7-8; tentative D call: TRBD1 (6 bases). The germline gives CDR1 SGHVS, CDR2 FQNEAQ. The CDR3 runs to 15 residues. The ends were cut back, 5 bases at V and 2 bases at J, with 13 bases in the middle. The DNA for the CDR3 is TGTGCCAGCAGCGTCAAACAGGGCACCTACAATGAGCAGTTCTTC. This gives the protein CASSVKQGTYNEQFF.

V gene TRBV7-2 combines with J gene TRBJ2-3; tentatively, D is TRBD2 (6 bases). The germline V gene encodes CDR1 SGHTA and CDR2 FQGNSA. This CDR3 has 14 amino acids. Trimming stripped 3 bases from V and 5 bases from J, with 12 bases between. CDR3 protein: CASSLSRGVDTQYF. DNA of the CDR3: TGTGCCAGCAGCTTGTCGCGGGGTGTAGATACGCAGTATTTT.

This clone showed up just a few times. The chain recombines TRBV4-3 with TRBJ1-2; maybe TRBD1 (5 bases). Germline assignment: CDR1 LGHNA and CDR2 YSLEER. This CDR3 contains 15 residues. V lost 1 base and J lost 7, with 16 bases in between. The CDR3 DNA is TGCGCCAGCAGCCAAGGAATAGGGGTAGTGCGTGGCTACACCTTC. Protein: CASSQGIGVVRGYTF.

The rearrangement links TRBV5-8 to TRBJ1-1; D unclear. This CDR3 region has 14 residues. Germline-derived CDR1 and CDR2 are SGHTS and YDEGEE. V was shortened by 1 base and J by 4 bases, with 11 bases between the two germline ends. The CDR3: CASSLKSSRTEAFF. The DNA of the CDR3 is TGTGCCAGCAGCTTGAAGTCCAGTCGCACTGAAGCTTTCTTT.